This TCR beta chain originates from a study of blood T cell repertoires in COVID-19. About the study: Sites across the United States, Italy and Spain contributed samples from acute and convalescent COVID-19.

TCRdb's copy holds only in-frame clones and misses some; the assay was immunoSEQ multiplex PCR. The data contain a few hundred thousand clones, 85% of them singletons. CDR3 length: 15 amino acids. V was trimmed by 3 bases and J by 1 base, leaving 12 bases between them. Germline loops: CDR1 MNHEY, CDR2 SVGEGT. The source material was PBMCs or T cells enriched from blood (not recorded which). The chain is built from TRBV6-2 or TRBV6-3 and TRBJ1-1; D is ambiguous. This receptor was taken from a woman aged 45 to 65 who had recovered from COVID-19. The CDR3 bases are TGTGCCAGCAGTTATGAGGGAACTAAGAACACTGAAGCTTTCTTT. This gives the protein CASSYEGTKNTEAFF.